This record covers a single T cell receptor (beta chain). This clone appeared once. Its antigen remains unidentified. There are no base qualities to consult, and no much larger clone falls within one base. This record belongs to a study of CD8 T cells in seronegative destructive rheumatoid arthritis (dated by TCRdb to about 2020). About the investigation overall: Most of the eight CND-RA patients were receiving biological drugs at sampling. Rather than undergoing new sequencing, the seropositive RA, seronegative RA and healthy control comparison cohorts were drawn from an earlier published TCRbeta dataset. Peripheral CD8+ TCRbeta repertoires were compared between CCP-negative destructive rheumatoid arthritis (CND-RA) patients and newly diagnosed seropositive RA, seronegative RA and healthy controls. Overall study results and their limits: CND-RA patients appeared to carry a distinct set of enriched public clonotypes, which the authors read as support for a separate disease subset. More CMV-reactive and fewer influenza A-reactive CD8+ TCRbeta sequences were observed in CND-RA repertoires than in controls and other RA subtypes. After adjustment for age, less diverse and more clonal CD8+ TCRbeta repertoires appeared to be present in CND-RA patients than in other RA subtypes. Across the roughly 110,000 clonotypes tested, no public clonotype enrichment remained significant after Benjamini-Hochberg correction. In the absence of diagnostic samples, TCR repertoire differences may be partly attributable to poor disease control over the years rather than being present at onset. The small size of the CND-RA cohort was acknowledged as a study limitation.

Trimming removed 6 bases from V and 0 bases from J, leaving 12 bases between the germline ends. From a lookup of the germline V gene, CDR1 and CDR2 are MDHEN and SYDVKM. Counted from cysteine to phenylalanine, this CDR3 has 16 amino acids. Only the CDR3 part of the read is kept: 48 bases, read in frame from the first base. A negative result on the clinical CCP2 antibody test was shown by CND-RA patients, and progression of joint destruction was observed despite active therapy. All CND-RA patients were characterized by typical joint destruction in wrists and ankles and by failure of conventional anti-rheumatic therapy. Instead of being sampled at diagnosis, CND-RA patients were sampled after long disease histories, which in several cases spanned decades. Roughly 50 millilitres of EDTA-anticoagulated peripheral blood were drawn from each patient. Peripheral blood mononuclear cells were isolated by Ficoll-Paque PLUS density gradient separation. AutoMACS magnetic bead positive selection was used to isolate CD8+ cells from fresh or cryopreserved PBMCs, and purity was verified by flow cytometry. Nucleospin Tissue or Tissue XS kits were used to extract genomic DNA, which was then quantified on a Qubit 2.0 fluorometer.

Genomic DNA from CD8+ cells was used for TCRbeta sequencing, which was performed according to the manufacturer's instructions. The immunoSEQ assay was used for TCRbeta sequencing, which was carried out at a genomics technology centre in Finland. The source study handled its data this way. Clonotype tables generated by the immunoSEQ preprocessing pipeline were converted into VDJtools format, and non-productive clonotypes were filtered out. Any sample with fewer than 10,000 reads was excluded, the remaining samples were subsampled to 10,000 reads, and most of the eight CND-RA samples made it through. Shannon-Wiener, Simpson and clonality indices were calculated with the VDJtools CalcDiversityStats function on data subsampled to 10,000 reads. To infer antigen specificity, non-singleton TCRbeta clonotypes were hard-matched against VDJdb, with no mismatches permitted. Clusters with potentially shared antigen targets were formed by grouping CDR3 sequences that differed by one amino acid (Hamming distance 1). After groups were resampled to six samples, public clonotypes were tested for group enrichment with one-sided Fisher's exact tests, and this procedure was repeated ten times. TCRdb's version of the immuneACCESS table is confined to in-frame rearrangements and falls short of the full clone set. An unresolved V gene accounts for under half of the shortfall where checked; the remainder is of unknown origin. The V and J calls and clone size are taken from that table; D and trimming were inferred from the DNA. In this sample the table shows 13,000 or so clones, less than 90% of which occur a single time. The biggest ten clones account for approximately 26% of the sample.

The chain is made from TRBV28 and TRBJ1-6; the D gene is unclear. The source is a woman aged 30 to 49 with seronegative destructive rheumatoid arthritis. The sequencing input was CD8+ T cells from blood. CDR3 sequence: CASSLLLSSYNSPLHF. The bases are TGTGCCAGCAGCTTACTCTTGAGCTCCTATAATTCACCCCTCCACTTT.